Listed here are 31 T cell receptor beta chains from one sample, sequenced in a study of T cells in Graves' hyperthyroidism and ophthalmopathy. Amplified regions were TCR beta CDR3 sequences from RNA transcripts. First-round RT-PCR of the TCR CDR3 relied on the HTBI primer set. From the multiplex PCR reads, TCRdb called clonotypes with MiXCR, one entry per CDR3 protein. This sample yields under 350,000 distinct CDR3 sequences, of which approximately 18% are seen a single time; about half belongs to the top ten. The specimen sequenced was blood. The receptors shown here come from a woman aged 45-65 years with Graves' hyperthyroidism.

In its sample, this clonotype was seen a few times. The genes are TRBV6-1 and TRBJ1-2; the D gene is possibly TRBD1 (5 bases). V was clipped by 7 bases and J by 4 bases, with 16 bases between them. The CDR3 covers 14 residues. CDR1 is MNHNS and CDR2 is SASEGT in the germline V gene. The CDR3 DNA reads TGTGCCAGCAAAGTAAAGGAGGGGACCTATGGCTACACCTTC. Translated: CASKVKEGTYGYTF.

Turning to this clonotype: A much larger clonotype is one base distant, so this may be a read error. The chain recombines TRBV6-5 with TRBJ2-1; perhaps TRBD2 as D (5 bases). The J call may be in error: the DNA end matches TRBJ2-7 better. Germline loops: CDR1 MNHEY, CDR2 SVGAGI. This CDR3 is 14 amino acids long. The CDR3 DNA is TGTGCCAGCAGTTACCTTGGGAGCTACAATGAGCAGTACTTC. It yields the protein CASSYLGSYNEQYF.

The V gene is TRBV7-8, the J gene TRBJ1-4, with 9 bases lining up with TRBD1. V lost 6 bases to trimming and J lost 8 bases; unmatched junction nucleotides: 7. This CDR3 region has 14 residues. Germline CDR1 and CDR2: SGHVS and FQNEAQ. The CDR3 DNA reads TGTGCCAGCAGATCCGGGACAGGGCCCGAAAAACTGTTTTTT. It codes for CASRSGTGPEKLFF.

This clonotype was counted only a few times. The V call is TRBV11-3, the J call TRBJ1-5; 7 bases line up with TRBD1. CDR1 and CDR2 from the germline V gene are SGHNT and YENEEA. The length of the CDR3 is 13 residues. The V and J ends lost 5 bases and 9 bases, in that order; junction bases with no gene match: 7. The DNA for the CDR3 is TGTGCCAGCAGCCTGGGACAGTCAGGGCCCCAGCATTTT. Encoded protein: CASSLGQSGPQHF.

The V gene is TRBV5-1, the J gene TRBJ2-5; perhaps TRBD1 as D (6 bases). The V and J ends lost 4 bases and 2 bases respectively, with 12 bases between them. This CDR3 has 14 residues. Germline CDR1 is SGHRS and CDR2 is YFSETQ. The CDR3 here is CASSAGQQQETQYF. The CDR3 DNA reads as TGCGCCAGCAGCGCAGGACAGCAACAAGAGACCCAGTACTTC.

Ten or more counts support this clonotype. The chain carries TRBV2 and TRBJ1-1, with 8 bases fitting TRBD1. Unmatched junction bases numbered 7, after V lost 6 bases and J lost 4 bases. The CDR3 has 14 amino acids. Germline V CDR1 and CDR2: SNHLY, FYNNEI. CDR3: CASRDGQGGTEAFF. The CDR3 nucleotides are TGTGCCAGCAGGGACGGACAGGGAGGCACTGAAGCTTTCTTT.

This clonotype was counted a few times. Just one base apart from a much larger clone, this may be a read error. CDR3 sequence (DNA): TGTGCCAGCAGGGAAGCGGGAACCGCAACTAACTATGGCTACACCTTC. Amino acids: CASREAGTATNYGYTF. The chain uses TRBV2 and TRBJ1-2; no clear D gene. Germline V gives CDR1 SNHLY, CDR2 FYNNEI. This CDR3 spans 16 amino acids.

The chain has TRBV5-1 and TRBJ2-5; D is possibly TRBD1 (5 bases). CDR1 and CDR2 (germline): SGHRS, YFSETQ. This CDR3 region has 15 residues. Trimming removed 0 bases at V and 3 bases at J, with 12 bases between. CDR3 in DNA: TGCGCCAGCAGCTTGGATCCAGGGCTGAAAGAGACCCAGTACTTC. Amino acid sequence: CASSLDPGLKETQYF.

The chain couples TRBV7-9 to TRBJ1-6; D gene ambiguous. This CDR3 region has 14 residues. The ends were cut back, 7 bases at V and 8 bases at J, with 15 bases in the middle. Germline CDR1 is SEHNR and CDR2 is FQNEAQ (reference sequence). CDR3 loop: CASTKTGADSPLHF. For the CDR3, the DNA is TGTGCCAGCACCAAAACCGGAGCGGATTCACCCCTCCACTTT.

There are many counts of this clonotype. This rearrangement joins TRBV30 to TRBJ1-1; D not certain. Germline CDR1 reads GTSNPN; CDR2 reads SVGIG (reference sequence). The CDR3 has 13 residues. Trimming took off 7 bases at V and 2 bases at J, with 14 bases between the two ends. In DNA form, the CDR3 reads TGTGCCTTCACTCGGGCAGCCAACACTGAAGCTTTCTTT. Protein: CAFTRAANTEAFF.

V gene TRBV7-6 combines with J gene TRBJ2-2, with 10 bases lining up with TRBD2. The junction had 6 bases not matched to a gene; V was cut back by 5 bases and J by 3 bases. This CDR3 is built from 16 residues. Germline CDR1 and CDR2: SGHVS and FNYEAQ. The CDR3 protein is CASSKGAGGYTGELFF. CDR3 sequence (DNA): TGTGCCAGCAGCAAAGGAGCGGGAGGGTACACCGGGGAGCTGTTTTTT.

This clonotype was seen a few times. This sequence joins TRBV5-5 and TRBJ2-7, with a weak D call TRBD1 (6 bases). The CDR3 is 14 amino acids. Germline CDR1 SGHKS, CDR2 YYEKEE (reference sequence). With 3 bases removed from V and 2 bases from J, the gap between germline ends came to 12 bases. Written as DNA, the CDR3 is TGTGCCAGCAGCTCGTCAGGACAGACCTACGAGCAGTACTTC. Translation: CASSSSGQTYEQYF. The whole variable domain, filled in from reference TRBV5-5 and TRBJ2-7, reads DAGVTQSPTHLIKTRGQQVTLRCSPISGHKSVSWYQQVLGQGPQFIFQYYEKEERGRGNFPDRFSARQFPNYSSELNVNALLLGDSALYLCASSSSGQTYEQYFGPGTRLTVT.

Regarding this clonotype: This may come from a read error, since a much larger clone is one base off. This rearrangement joins TRBV18 to TRBJ1-6; no clear D. Germline loops: CDR1 KGHSH, CDR2 LQKENI. The CDR3 runs 14 residues. Here the CDR3 DNA reads TGTGCCAGCTCACCACGTGTGGGTGATTCACCCCCCCACTTT. It is translated as CASSPRVGDSPPHF.

A single count supports this clonotype. For the CDR3, the DNA is TGCGCCAGCAGCTTGGTCGGGACTAGCGGGAGTGCGGGCACCGGGGAGCTGTTTTTT. Translation: CASSLVGTSGSAGTGELFF. The rearrangement joins TRBV5-1 to TRBJ2-2, with 14 bases matching TRBD2. This CDR3 is 19 amino acids long. CDR1 SGHRS and CDR2 YFSETQ come from the germline V gene. The junction had 8 bases not matched to a gene; V was cut back by 0 bases and J by 4 bases.

This clonotype was seen repeatedly, ten times or more. The chain recombines TRBV27 with TRBJ1-2; 12 nucleotides line up with TRBD1. From germline, CDR1 is MNHEY and CDR2 SMNVEV (reference sequence). V shed 4 bases and J 8 bases; nucleotides not matched to a gene: 5. This CDR3 region has 14 residues. CDR3 sequence reads: CASSSGQGAWGYTF. In DNA form, the CDR3 reads TGTGCCAGCAGTTCGGGACAGGGGGCCTGGGGCTACACCTTC.

This chain joins TRBV20-1 and TRBJ1-1; D remains ambiguous. V gave up 3 bases and J gave up 2 bases, with 13 bases separating them. The CDR3 is made up of 14 amino acids. Germline V gives CDR1 DFQATT, CDR2 SNEGSKA (reference sequence). DNA of the CDR3: TGCAGTGCTAGTCCATATGGGAGTAACACTGAAGCTTTCTTT. Translating it yields CSASPYGSNTEAFF.

In this sample, this clonotype turned up many times. V gene TRBV2 combines with J gene TRBJ2-4; D not certain. The germline V gene encodes CDR1 SNHLY and CDR2 FYNNEI. The CDR3 sequence is 19 residues long. Trimming stripped 4 bases from V and 0 bases from J, with 22 bases between. In DNA form, the CDR3 reads TGTGCCAGCAGTGGTTGGGCAGACCAAACGAAGATAGCCAAAAACATTCAGTACTTC. Translating gives CASSGWADQTKIAKNIQYF.

This clonotype was detected a few times. The rearrangement uses TRBV7-8 and TRBJ2-5; D gene ambiguous. The CDR3 spans 14 residues. Trimming shortened V by 5 bases and J by 3 bases, and 13 bases separated the two germline ends. The germline V gene has CDR1 SGHVS and CDR2 FQNEAQ. CDR3 amino acids: CASSPTPVEETQYF. The DNA for the CDR3 is TGTGCCAGCAGCCCCACCCCGGTAGAAGAGACCCAGTACTTC.

This clonotype has only a few counts. The rearrangement joins TRBV6-4 to TRBJ2-1; TRBD2 might be the D (6 bases). CDR3 length: 13 amino acids. The germline V and J ends were trimmed by 9 bases and 4 bases, with 13 bases remaining between them. Germline assignment: CDR1 MRHNA and CDR2 SNTAGT. The CDR3 DNA sequence: TGTGCCAGAGTAGCGGTATCTTACAATGAGCAGTTCTTC. This encodes CARVAVSYNEQFF.

This clonotype has at least ten counts. The chain employs TRBV3-1 and TRBJ2-5; no clear D gene. The V end was cut by 0 bases, the J end by 5 bases, with 4 bases between. Germline V gives CDR1 LGHDT, CDR2 YNNKEL (reference sequence). The CDR3 is 12 amino acids. The CDR3 region has the DNA TGTGCCAGCAGCCAAGAGTCCGAGACCCAGTACTTC. This gives the protein CASSQESETQYF.

The chain has TRBV19 and TRBJ2-5, with 7 bases fitting TRBD1. The germline gives CDR1 LNHDA, CDR2 SQIVND (reference sequence). The CDR3 sequence is 15 residues long. With 3 bases clipped from V and 4 bases from J, the junction kept 8 bases outside the gene matches. CDR3 DNA: TGTGCCAGTAGTATGGGGGACAGTACAGGAGAGACCCAGTACTTC. This translates into CASSMGDSTGETQYF.

V is TRBV20-1 and J is TRBJ2-7; TRBD2 agrees at 11 bases. V lost 4 bases and J lost 6; bases outside the gene matches: 2. CDR1 is DFQATT and CDR2 is SNEGSKA in the germline V gene (reference sequence). The CDR3 length is 12 residues. The CDR3, as DNA: TGCAGTGCTACACTAGCGGGAGTCGAGCAGTACTTC. Protein: CSATLAGVEQYF.

This clonotype has ten or more counts. CDR3 sequence: CASRKRATEAFF. The DNA of the CDR3 is TGTGCCAGCAGAAAACGCGCCACTGAAGCTTTCTTT. The chain carries TRBV28 and TRBJ1-1; D is undetermined. V was pared by 6 bases and J by 4 bases, with 9 bases between. CDR1 and CDR2 from the germline V gene are MDHEN and SYDVKM. The CDR3 sequence is 12 residues long.

This clonotype was detected many times. The CDR3 reads CSARGQATNEKLFF. The CDR3 region has the DNA TGCAGTGCTAGAGGACAGGCAACTAATGAAAAACTGTTTTTT. The rearrangement uses TRBV20-1 and TRBJ1-4, with D possibly matching TRBD1 (6 bases). Germline V gene data show CDR1 as DFQATT and CDR2 as SNEGSKA (reference sequence). The V end was cut by 1 base, the J end by 0 bases, with 6 bases between. The CDR3 runs 14 residues.

This clonotype was observed many times. The CDR3 region is CASSSSDPTYEQYF. The CDR3 DNA reads as TGTGCCAGCAGTTCTAGCGATCCGACCTACGAGCAGTACTTC. The gene calls are TRBV28 and TRBJ2-7; possibly TRBD2 for D (6 bases). Germline V gene data show CDR1 as MDHEN and CDR2 as SYDVKM. This CDR3 region has 14 residues. The V end was cut by 4 bases, the J end by 2 bases, with 12 bases between.

In its sample, this clonotype was seen a few times. The rearrangement uses TRBV4-1 and TRBJ1-4, with D maybe TRBD1 (5 bases). Trimming shortened V by 3 bases and J by 2 bases, and 19 bases separated the two germline ends. The CDR3 covers 18 residues. Germline CDR1 reads MGHRA; CDR2 reads YSYEKL. CDR3 nucleotide sequence: TGCGCCAGCAGCCACCCGCAAACCGGGACTGCCACTAATGAAAAACTGTTTTTT. Amino acids: CASSHPQTGTATNEKLFF.

The V gene is TRBV19, the J gene TRBJ2-1; D gene unclear. Trimming removed 0 bases from V and 10 bases from J, with 16 bases in between. The germline CDR1 and CDR2 sequences are LNHDA and SQIVND (reference sequence). CDR3 length: 15 residues. The CDR3 region has the DNA TGTGCCAGTAGTATAGAGAGATTTCCCCGGTGGGAGCAGTTCTTC. Amino acid sequence: CASSIERFPRWEQFF.

This clonotype occurred many times. CDR3 bases: TGTGCCAGCGGACAGGGGGTAGGAGAGACCCAGTACTTC. It translates to CASGQGVGETQYF. The J gene is TRBJ2-5, the V gene TRBV11-3, with TRBD1 matching 10 bases. CDR1 and CDR2 from the germline V gene are SGHNT and YENEEA. This CDR3 region has 13 residues. After removal of 8 bases from V and 4 bases from J, the junction contained 4 bases not matched to a gene.

In its sample, this clonotype was seen many times. This sequence joins TRBV28 and TRBJ2-1; D remains unclear. In germline, CDR1 is MDHEN, CDR2 SYDVKM. The V end was cut by 3 bases, the J end by 8 bases, with 11 bases between. CDR3 length: 13 amino acids. The CDR3 region is CASSFRDSHEQFF. The CDR3 DNA reads TGTGCCAGCAGTTTTCGAGACTCCCATGAGCAGTTCTTC.

This clonotype showed up many times. Possible read error: a much larger clone is one base away. This rearrangement joins TRBV7-9 to TRBJ2-3, with D hard to call. Germline V CDR1 and CDR2: SEHNR, FQNEAQ (reference sequence). There are 13 residues in the CDR3. V lost 1 base to trimming and J lost 2 bases, with 4 bases between them. In DNA form, the CDR3 reads TGTGCCAGCAGCTTAGGGGTCACAGATACGCAGTATTTT. It encodes CASSLGVTDTQYF. Full variable domain (rest looked up from reference TRBV7-9 and TRBJ2-3): DTGVSQNPRHKITKRGQNVTFRCDPISEHNRLYWYRQTLGQGPEFLTYFQNEAQLEKSRLLSDRFSAERPKGSFSTLEIQRTEQGDSAMYLCASSLGVTDTQYFGPGTRLTVL.

This clonotype was detected a few times. The rearrangement uses TRBV14 and TRBJ1-1, with no clear D. The CDR3 covers 14 residues. Between the trimmed V and J ends, which lost 0 bases and 7 bases, there was a span of 12 bases. The V gene's germline CDR1 is SGHDN and CDR2 FVKESK. CDR3 residues: CASSQDLIPGEAFF. DNA for the CDR3: TGTGCCAGCAGCCAAGATCTCATCCCAGGTGAAGCTTTCTTT.